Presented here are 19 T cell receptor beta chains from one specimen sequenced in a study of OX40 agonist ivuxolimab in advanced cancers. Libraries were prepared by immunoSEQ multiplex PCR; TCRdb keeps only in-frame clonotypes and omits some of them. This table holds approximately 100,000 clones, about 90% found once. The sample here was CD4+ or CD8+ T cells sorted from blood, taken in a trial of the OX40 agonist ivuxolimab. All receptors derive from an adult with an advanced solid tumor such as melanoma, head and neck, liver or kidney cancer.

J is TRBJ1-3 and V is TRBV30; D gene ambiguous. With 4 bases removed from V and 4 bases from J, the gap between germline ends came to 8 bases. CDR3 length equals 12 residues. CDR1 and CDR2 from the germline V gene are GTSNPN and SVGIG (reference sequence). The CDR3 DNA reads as TGTGCCTGGACCCCCGCCGGAAACACCATATATTTT. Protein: CAWTPAGNTIYF. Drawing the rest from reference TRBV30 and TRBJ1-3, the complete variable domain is SQTIHQWPATLVQPVGSPLSLECTVEGTSNPNLYWYRQAAGRGLQLLFYSVGIGQISSEVPQNLSASRPQDRQFILSSKKLLLSDSGFYLCAWTPAGNTIYFGEGSWLTVV.

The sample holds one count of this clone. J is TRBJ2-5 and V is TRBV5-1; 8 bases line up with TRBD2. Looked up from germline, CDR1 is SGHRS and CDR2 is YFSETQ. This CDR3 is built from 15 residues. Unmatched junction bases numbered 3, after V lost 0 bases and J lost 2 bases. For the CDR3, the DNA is TGCGCCAGCAGCTTGGGAGGACTAGCTCAAGAGACCCAGTACTTC. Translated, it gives CASSLGGLAQETQYF.

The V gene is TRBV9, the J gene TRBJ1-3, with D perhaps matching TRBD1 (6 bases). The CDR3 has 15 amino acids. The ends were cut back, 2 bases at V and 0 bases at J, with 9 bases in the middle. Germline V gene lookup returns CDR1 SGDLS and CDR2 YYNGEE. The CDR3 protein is CASSVTGLSGNTIYF. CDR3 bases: TGTGCCAGCAGCGTGACAGGCCTCTCTGGAAACACCATATATTTT.

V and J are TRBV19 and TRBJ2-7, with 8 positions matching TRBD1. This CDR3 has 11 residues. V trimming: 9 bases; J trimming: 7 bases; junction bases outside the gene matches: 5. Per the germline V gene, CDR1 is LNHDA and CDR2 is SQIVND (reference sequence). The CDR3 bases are TGTGCCAGCAGGACAGGGATTGAGCAGTACTTC. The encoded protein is CASRTGIEQYF. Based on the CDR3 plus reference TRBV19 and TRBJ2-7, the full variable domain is DGGITQSPKYLFRKEGQNVTLSCEQNLNHDAMYWYRQDPGQGLRLIYYSQIVNDFQKGDIAEGYSVSREKKESFPLTVTSAQKNPTAFYLCASRTGIEQYFGPGTRLTVT.

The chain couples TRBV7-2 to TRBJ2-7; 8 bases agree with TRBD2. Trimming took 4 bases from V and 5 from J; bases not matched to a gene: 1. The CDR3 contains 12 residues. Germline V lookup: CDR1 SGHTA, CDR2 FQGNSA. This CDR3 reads CASSSGRDEQYF. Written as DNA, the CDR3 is TGTGCCAGCAGCTCCGGGAGGGACGAGCAGTACTTC.

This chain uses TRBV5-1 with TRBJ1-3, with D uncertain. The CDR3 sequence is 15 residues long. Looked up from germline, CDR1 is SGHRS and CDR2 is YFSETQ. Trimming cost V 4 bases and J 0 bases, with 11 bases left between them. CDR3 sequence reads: CASSGDGNSGNTIYF. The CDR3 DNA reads TGCGCCAGCAGCGGAGACGGCAACTCTGGAAACACCATATATTTT. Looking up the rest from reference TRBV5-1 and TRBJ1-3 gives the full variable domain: KAGVTQTPRYLIKTRGQQVTLSCSPISGHRSVSWYQQTPGQGLQFLFEYFSETQRNKGNFPGRFSGRQFSNSRSEMNVSTLELGDSALYLCASSGDGNSGNTIYFGEGSWLTVV.

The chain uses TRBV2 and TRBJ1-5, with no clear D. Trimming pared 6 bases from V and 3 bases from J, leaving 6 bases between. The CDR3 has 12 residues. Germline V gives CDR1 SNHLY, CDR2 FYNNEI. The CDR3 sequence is CASSSYNQPQHF. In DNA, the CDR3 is TGTGCCAGCAGCTCATACAATCAGCCCCAGCATTTT.

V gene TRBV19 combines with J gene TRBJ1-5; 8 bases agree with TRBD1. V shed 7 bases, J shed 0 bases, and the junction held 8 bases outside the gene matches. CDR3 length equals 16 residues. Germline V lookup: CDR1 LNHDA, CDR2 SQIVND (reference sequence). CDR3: CASTGGAGYSNQPQHF. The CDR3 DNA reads TGTGCCAGTACAGGGGGCGCCGGGTATAGCAATCAGCCCCAGCATTTT. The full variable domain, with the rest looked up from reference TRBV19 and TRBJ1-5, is DGGITQSPKYLFRKEGQNVTLSCEQNLNHDAMYWYRQDPGQGLRLIYYSQIVNDFQKGDIAEGYSVSREKKESFPLTVTSAQKNPTAFYLCASTGGAGYSNQPQHFGDGTRLSIL.

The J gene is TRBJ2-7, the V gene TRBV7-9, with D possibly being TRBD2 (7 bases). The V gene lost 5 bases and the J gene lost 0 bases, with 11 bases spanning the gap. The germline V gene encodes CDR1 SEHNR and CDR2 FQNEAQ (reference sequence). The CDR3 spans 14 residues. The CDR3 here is CASSPGGSSYEQYF. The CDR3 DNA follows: TGTGCCAGCAGCCCGGGGGGCAGCTCCTACGAGCAGTACTTC. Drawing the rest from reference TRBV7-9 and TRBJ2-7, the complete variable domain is DTGVSQNPRHKITKRGQNVTFRCDPISEHNRLYWYRQTLGQGPEFLTYFQNEAQLEKSRLLSDRFSAERPKGSFSTLEIQRTEQGDSAMYLCASSPGGSSYEQYFGPGTRLTVT.

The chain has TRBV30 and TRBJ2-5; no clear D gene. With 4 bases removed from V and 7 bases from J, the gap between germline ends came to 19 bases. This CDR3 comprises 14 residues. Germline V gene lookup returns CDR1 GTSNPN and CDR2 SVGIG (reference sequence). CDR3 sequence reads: CAWKRGLGAGTQYF. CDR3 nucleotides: TGTGCCTGGAAAAGAGGTTTGGGTGCAGGGACCCAGTACTTC.

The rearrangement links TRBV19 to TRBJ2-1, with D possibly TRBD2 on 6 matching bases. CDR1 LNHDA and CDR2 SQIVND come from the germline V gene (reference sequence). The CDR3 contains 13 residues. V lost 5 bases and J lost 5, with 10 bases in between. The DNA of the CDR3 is TGTGCCAGTAGTCCCCGGGAGAACAATGAGCAGTTCTTC. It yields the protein CASSPRENNEQFF.

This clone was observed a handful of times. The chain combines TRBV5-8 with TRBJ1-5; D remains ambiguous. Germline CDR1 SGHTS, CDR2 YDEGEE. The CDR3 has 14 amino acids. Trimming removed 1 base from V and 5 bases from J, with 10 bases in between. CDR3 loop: CASSLWGFDQPQHF. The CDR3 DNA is TGTGCCAGCAGCTTGTGGGGATTCGATCAGCCCCAGCATTTT.

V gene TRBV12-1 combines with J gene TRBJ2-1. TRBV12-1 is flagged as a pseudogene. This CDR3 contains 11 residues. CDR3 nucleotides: TGTGCCAGCAGCCGCCACAATGAGCAGTTCTTC. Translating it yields CASSRHNEQFF.

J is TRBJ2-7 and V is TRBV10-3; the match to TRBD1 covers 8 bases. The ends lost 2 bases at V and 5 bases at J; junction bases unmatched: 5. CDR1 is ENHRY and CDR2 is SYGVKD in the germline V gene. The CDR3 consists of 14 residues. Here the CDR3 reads CAISEIGQGHEQYF. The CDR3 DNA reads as TGTGCCATCAGTGAGATCGGACAGGGCCACGAGCAGTACTTC.

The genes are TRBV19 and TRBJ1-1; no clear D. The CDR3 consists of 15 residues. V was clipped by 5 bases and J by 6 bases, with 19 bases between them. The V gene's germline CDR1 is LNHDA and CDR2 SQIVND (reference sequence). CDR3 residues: CASSPTGFMASEAFF. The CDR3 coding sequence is TGTGCCAGTAGTCCTACGGGGTTTATGGCTTCTGAAGCTTTCTTT.

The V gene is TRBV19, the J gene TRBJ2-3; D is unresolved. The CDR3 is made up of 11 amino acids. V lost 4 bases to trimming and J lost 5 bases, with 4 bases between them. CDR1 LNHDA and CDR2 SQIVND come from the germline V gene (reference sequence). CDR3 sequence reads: CASSSEDTQYF. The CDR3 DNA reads TGTGCCAGTAGTAGTGAAGATACGCAGTATTTT.

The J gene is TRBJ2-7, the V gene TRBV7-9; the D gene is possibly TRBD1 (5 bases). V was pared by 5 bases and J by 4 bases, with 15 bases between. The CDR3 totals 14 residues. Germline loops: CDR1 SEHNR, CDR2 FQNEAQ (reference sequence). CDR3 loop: CASSAQMQGYEQYF. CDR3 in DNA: TGTGCCAGCAGCGCCCAGATGCAGGGATACGAGCAGTACTTC.

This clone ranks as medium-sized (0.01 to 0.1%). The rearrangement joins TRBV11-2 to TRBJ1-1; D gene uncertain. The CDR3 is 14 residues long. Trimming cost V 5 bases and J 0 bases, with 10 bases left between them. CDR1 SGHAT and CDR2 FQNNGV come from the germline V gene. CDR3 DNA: TGTGCCAGCAGCGGAAGGGATTTGAACACTGAAGCTTTCTTT. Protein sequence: CASSGRDLNTEAFF. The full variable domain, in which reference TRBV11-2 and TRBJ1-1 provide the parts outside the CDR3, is EAGVAQSPRYKIIEKRQSVAFWCNPISGHATLYWYQQILGQGPKLLIQFQNNGVVDDSQLPKDRFSAERLKGVDSTLKIQPAKLEDSAVYLCASSGRDLNTEAFFGQGTRLTVV.

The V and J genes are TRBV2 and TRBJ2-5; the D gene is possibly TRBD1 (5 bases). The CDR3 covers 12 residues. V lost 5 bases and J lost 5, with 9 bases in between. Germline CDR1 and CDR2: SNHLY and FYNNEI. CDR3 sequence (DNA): TGTGCCAGCAGTCCAGGGTCGGAGACCCAGTACTTC. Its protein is CASSPGSETQYF. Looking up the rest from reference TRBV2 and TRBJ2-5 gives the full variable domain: EPEVTQTPSHQVTQMGQEVILRCVPISNHLYFYWYRQILGQKVEFLVSFYNNEISEKSEIFDDQFSVERPDGSNFTLKIRSTKLEDSAMYFCASSPGSETQYFGPGTRLLVL.